A single sample is the source of the 7 T cell receptor beta chains below, sequenced in a study of T cells after somatic rescue of genetic block. The table came from immunoSEQ multiplex PCR; TCRdb's copy has only in-frame clones and leaves some out. The sample shows over 10,000 clones, about 69% of them seen only once. Source material: peripheral blood mononuclear cells (PBMCs). Receptors originate from a boy aged 5-17 years.

The chain is built from TRBV18 and TRBJ2-7; D might be TRBD2 (6 bases). CDR3 size: 14 residues. Between the trimmed V and J ends, which lost 4 bases and 0 bases, there was a span of 10 bases. The germline gives CDR1 KGHSH, CDR2 LQKENI. Written as DNA, the CDR3 is TGTGCCAGCTCACGTAGGGACTTCTCCTACGAGCAGTACTTC. Protein product: CASSRRDFSYEQYF.

This chain joins TRBV18 and TRBJ2-3; D gene ambiguous. Trimming left V 4 bases short and J 2 bases short, with 19 bases between. CDR3 length: 17 amino acids. The germline CDR1 and CDR2 sequences are KGHSH and LQKENI. The DNA of the CDR3 is TGTGCCAGCTCACGACGCGAGGCTGGAATGACCACAGATACGCAGTATTTT. Its translation is CASSRREAGMTTDTQYF.

This clone came up once. This rearrangement joins TRBV18 to TRBJ2-7; perhaps TRBD1 as D (6 bases). This CDR3 is built from 16 residues. Trimming shortened V by 0 bases and J by 3 bases, and 15 bases separated the two germline ends. Per germline, CDR1 KGHSH and CDR2 LQKENI. The CDR3 region is CASSPPSGQWYYEQYF. CDR3 nucleotide sequence: TGTGCCAGCTCACCACCCTCTGGACAGTGGTACTACGAGCAGTACTTC.

The V call is TRBV6-1, the J call TRBJ2-7; 11 bases align to TRBD1. The germline gives CDR1 MNHNS, CDR2 SASEGT. With V trimmed by 6 bases and J by 3 bases, 1 base remained unmatched. The CDR3 is 13 residues long. The CDR3 loop reads CASRDRGLYEQYF. The CDR3 nucleotides read TGTGCCAGCAGGGACAGGGGGCTCTACGAGCAGTACTTC.

The chain carries TRBV27 and TRBJ1-1; no clear D. Trimming removed 1 base from V and 1 base from J, with 10 bases in between. Germline V lookup: CDR1 MNHEY, CDR2 SMNVEV (reference sequence). CDR3 length: 15 amino acids. The CDR3 reads CASSLLAIPNTEAFF. The CDR3 nucleotides are TGTGCCAGCAGTTTATTGGCCATTCCGAACACTGAAGCTTTCTTT.

The chain's CDR3 is CASSLPPWPDTEAFF. In DNA form, the CDR3 reads TGTGCCAGCAGTTTACCACCCTGGCCTGACACTGAAGCTTTCTTT. The genes are TRBV28 and TRBJ1-1; no reliable D call. Per germline, CDR1 MDHEN and CDR2 SYDVKM. This CDR3 comprises 15 residues. V was pared by 2 bases and J by 3 bases, with 13 bases between.

This clone was picked up a small number of times. This chain links TRBV6-4 with TRBJ2-2; possibly TRBD2 for D (5 bases). CDR1 MRHNA and CDR2 SNTAGT come from the germline V gene. The CDR3 consists of 16 residues. V gave up 2 bases and J gave up 6 bases, with 16 bases separating them. This CDR3 is CASSDPAGDGPGELFF. CDR3 sequence (DNA): TGTGCCAGCAGTGACCCAGCCGGGGATGGTCCCGGGGAGCTGTTTTTT.